These T cell receptor beta chains were read from a single sample in a study of cytomegalovirus exposure and HLA in healthy donors. The table came from immunoSEQ multiplex PCR; TCRdb's copy has only in-frame clones and leaves some out. The repertoire has some 140,000 clones, approximately 61% of them found once; the top ten carry over 1.5%. Sample: PBMCs. These receptors were obtained from a human donor in good health. CDR3s include the opening cysteine and the closing phenylalanine or tryptophan. Fields, in order: CDR3 length, clone size, V gene, D gene, J gene, CDR3 protein, CDR3 DNA. The D gene is left open where the match is weak. Clone size is shown for a subset of rows, as once, few, many or a class of expanded clone.

CDR3 length: 17; clone size: NA; V gene: TRBV21-1; D gene: NA; J gene: TRBJ1-2; CDR3 protein: CASSKNTWDRGNYGYTF; CDR3 DNA: TGTGCCAGCAGCAAAAACACGTGGGACAGGGGGAACTATGGCTACACCTTC
CDR3 length: 13; clone size: NA; V gene: TRBV29-1; D gene: NA; J gene: TRBJ2-3; CDR3 protein: CSVVALEGNTQYF; CDR3 DNA: TGCAGCGTTGTTGCTCTAGAAGGAAATACGCAGTATTTT
CDR3 length: 15; clone size: NA; V gene: TRBV5-1; D gene: TRBD1; J gene: TRBJ2-5; CDR3 protein: CASSSGTAQGETQYF; CDR3 DNA: TGCGCCAGCAGCTCTGGGACAGCCCAGGGGGAGACCCAGTACTTC
CDR3 length: 16; clone size: NA; V gene: TRBV13; D gene: TRBD1; J gene: TRBJ2-1; CDR3 protein: CASSSEGGQGNNEQFF; CDR3 DNA: TGTGCCAGCAGCTCCGAGGGGGGACAGGGAAACAATGAGCAGTTCTTC
CDR3 length: 12; clone size: few; V gene: TRBV11-3; D gene: NA; J gene: TRBJ2-1; CDR3 protein: CASSSPGHEQFF; CDR3 DNA: TGTGCCAGCAGTTCACCAGGGCATGAGCAGTTCTTC
CDR3 length: 15; clone size: NA; V gene: TRBV28; D gene: TRBD2; J gene: TRBJ2-5; CDR3 protein: CASSFSGAGEVTQYF; CDR3 DNA: TGTGCCAGCAGTTTTTCCGGCGCGGGAGAGGTTACCCAGTACTTC
CDR3 length: 16; clone size: NA; V gene: TRBV7-9; D gene: NA; J gene: TRBJ2-7; CDR3 protein: CASARITARGSYEQYF; CDR3 DNA: TGTGCCAGCGCGAGAATTACGGCACGGGGTTCCTACGAGCAGTACTTC
CDR3 length: 13; clone size: NA; V gene: TRBV19; D gene: TRBD1; J gene: TRBJ1-5; CDR3 protein: CASTGTGNQPQHF; CDR3 DNA: TGTGCCAGTACCGGGACAGGGAATCAGCCCCAGCATTTT
CDR3 length: 17; clone size: few; V gene: TRBV4-2; D gene: NA; J gene: TRBJ2-4; CDR3 protein: CASSQFSGALAKNIQYF; CDR3 DNA: TGTGCCAGCAGCCAATTCTCAGGGGCACTAGCCAAAAACATTCAGTACTTC
CDR3 length: 16; clone size: NA; V gene: TRBV7-9; D gene: TRBD2; J gene: TRBJ2-5; CDR3 protein: CASSPRGAGGVETQYF; CDR3 DNA: TGTGCCAGCAGCCCGAGAGGGGCGGGAGGGGTGGAGACCCAGTACTTC
CDR3 length: 13; clone size: NA; V gene: TRBV4-1; D gene: NA; J gene: TRBJ2-5; CDR3 protein: CASSLASKETQYF; CDR3 DNA: TGCGCCAGCAGCCTCGCTAGCAAGGAGACCCAGTACTTC
CDR3 length: 15; clone size: few; V gene: TRBV5-1; D gene: TRBD1; J gene: TRBJ2-5; CDR3 protein: CASSSGGTGLETQYF; CDR3 DNA: TGCGCCAGCAGCTCAGGGGGGACAGGGTTAGAGACCCAGTACTTC